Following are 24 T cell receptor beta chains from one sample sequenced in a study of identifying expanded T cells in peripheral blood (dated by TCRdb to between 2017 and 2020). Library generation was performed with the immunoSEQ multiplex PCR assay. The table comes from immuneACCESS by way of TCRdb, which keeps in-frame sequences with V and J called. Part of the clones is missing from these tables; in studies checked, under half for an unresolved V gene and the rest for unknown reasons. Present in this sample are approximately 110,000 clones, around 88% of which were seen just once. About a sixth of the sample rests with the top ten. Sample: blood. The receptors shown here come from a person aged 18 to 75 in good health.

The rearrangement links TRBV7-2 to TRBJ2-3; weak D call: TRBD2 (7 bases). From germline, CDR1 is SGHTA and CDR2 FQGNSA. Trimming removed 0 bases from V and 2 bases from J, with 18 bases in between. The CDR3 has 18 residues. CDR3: CASSLAGGSRGLTDTQYF. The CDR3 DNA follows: TGTGCCAGCAGCTTAGCGGGAGGCTCGCGGGGGCTCACAGATACGCAGTATTTT.

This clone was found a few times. The CDR3: CASSQGQDTGELFF. The CDR3 DNA sequence: TGTGCCAGCAGTCAGGGGCAAGACACCGGGGAGCTGTTTTTT. The chain is built from TRBV5-4 and TRBJ2-2, with D possibly being TRBD1 (6 bases). CDR3 length equals 14 residues. V lost 5 bases and J 3 bases, leaving 11 bases between the germline ends. Germline-derived CDR1 and CDR2 are SGHNT and YYREEE (reference sequence).

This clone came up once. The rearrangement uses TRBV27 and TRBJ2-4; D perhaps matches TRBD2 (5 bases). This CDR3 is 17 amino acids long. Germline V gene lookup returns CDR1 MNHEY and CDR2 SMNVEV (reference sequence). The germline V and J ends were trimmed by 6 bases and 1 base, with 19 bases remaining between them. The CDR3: CASSDKWETSAKNIQYF. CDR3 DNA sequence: TGTGCCAGCAGCGACAAATGGGAGACGTCGGCCAAAAACATTCAGTACTTC.

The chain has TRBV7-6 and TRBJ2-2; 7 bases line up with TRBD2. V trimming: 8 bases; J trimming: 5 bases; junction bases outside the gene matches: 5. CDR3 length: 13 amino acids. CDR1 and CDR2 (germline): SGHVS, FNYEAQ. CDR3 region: CASGEGPTGELFF. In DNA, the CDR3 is TGTGCCAGCGGGGAGGGTCCGACCGGGGAGCTGTTTTTT.

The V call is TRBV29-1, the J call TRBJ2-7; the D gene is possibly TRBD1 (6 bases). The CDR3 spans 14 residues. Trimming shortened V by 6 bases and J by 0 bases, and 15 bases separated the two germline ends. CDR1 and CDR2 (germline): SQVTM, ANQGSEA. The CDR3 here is CSVTGTRSSYEQYF. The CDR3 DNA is TGCAGCGTGACCGGGACAAGGAGCTCCTACGAGCAGTACTTC.

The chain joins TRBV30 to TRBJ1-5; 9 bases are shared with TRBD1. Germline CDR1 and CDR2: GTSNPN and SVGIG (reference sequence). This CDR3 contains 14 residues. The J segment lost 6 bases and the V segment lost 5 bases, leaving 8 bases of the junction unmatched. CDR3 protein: CAWSTGGIFQPQHF. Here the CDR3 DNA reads TGTGCCTGGTCGACAGGGGGGATTTTTCAGCCCCAGCATTTT.

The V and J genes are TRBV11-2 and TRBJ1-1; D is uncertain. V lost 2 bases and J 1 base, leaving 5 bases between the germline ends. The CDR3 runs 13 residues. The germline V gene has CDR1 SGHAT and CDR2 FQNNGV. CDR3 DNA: TGTGCCAGCAGCTTACAATGGAACACTGAAGCTTTCTTT. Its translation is CASSLQWNTEAFF.

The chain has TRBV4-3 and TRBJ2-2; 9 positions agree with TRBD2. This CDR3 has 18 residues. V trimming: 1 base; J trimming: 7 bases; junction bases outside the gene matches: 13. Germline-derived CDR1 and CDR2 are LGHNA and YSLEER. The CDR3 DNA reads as TGCGCCAGCAGCCAAGGAGGCCTAGCGGGGAGCTGGGGCGGGGAGCTGTTTTTT. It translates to CASSQGGLAGSWGGELFF.

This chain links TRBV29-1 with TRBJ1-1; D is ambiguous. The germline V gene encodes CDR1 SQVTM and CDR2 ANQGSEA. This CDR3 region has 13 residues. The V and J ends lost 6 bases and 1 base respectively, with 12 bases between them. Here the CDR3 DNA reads TGCAGCGTACCGACACCAGAGAACACTGAAGCTTTCTTT. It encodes CSVPTPENTEAFF.

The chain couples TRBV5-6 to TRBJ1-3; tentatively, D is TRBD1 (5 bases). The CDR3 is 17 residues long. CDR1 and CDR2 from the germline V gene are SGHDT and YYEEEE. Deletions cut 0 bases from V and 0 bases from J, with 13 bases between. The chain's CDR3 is CASSLAGAGTSGNTIYF. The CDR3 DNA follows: TGTGCCAGCAGCTTGGCAGGTGCAGGGACCTCTGGAAACACCATATATTTT.

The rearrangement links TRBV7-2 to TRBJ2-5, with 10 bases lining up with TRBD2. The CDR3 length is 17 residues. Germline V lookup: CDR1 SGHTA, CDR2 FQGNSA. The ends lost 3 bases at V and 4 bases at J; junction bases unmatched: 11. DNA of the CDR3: TGTGCCAGCAGCTTGTCCGTCCTAGCGGGGGTGGCAGAGACCCAGTACTTC. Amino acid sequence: CASSLSVLAGVAETQYF.

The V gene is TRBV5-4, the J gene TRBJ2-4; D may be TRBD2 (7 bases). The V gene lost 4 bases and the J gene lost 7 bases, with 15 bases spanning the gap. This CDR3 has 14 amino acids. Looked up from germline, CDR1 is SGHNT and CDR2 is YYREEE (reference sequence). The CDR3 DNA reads TGTGCCAGCAGCGATAACGCGGGGGCGAACATTCAGTACTTC. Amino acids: CASSDNAGANIQYF.

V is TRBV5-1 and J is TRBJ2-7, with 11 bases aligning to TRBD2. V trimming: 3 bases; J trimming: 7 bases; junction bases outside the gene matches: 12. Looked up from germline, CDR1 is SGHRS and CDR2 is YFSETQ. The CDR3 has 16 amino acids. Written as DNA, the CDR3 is TGCGCCAGCAGCTCCCTACTAGCGGGGGCCGCCGAGGAGCAGTACTTC. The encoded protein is CASSSLLAGAAEEQYF.

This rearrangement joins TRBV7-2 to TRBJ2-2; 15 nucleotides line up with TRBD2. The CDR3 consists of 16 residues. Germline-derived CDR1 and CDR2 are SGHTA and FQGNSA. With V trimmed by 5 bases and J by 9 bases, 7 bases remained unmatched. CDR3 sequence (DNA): TGTGCCAGCAGCCCGCGGACTAGCGGGGGGGTCCGGGAGCTGTTTTTT. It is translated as CASSPRTSGGVRELFF.

This chain's CDR3 is CASNPDGGRTEAFF. The CDR3 DNA sequence: TGTGCCAGCAACCCCGACGGGGGGAGGACTGAAGCTTTCTTT. The chain carries TRBV7-9 and TRBJ1-1; D is possibly TRBD1 (5 bases). V lost 7 bases, J lost 5 bases, and 17 bases lay in between. The germline V gene encodes CDR1 SEHNR and CDR2 FQNEAQ (reference sequence). The CDR3 consists of 14 residues.

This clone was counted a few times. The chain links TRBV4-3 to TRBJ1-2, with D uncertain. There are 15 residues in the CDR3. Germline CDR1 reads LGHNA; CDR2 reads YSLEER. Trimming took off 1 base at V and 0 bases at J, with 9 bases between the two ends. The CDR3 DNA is TGCGCCAGCAGCCAAGTGAACGGGGCTAACTATGGCTACACCTTC. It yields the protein CASSQVNGANYGYTF.

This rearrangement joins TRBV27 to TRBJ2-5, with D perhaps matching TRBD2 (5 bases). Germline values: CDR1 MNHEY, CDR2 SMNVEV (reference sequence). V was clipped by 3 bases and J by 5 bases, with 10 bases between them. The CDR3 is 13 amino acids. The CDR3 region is CASSFRGRETQYF. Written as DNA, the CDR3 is TGTGCCAGCAGTTTTCGGGGTAGGGAGACCCAGTACTTC.

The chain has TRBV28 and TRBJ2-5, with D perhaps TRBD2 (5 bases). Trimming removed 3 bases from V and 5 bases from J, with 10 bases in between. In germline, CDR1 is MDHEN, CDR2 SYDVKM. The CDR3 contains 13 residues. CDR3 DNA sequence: TGTGCCAGCAGTTTCCCGGGAAGGGAGACCCAGTACTTC. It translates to CASSFPGRETQYF.

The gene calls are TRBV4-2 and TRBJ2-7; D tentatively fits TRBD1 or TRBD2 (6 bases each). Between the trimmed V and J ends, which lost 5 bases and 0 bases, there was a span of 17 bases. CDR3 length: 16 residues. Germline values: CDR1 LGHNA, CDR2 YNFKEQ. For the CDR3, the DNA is TGTGCCAGCAGCTTGGGGGGCACTTTCTCCTCCTACGAGCAGTACTTC. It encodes CASSLGGTFSSYEQYF.

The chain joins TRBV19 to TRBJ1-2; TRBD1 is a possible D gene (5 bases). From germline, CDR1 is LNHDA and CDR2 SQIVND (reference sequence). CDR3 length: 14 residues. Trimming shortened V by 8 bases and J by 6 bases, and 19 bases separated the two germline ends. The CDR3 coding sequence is TGTGCCAGTCGTGAGACCGGGACCGGGAATGGCTACACCTTC. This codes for CASRETGTGNGYTF.

The CDR3 here is CATGSLGQGARKPQHF. The CDR3 DNA is TGTGCCACGGGGAGCTTGGGACAGGGGGCTAGAAAGCCCCAGCATTTT. The V call is TRBV15, the J call TRBJ1-5, with 12 bases lining up with TRBD1. The germline CDR1 and CDR2 sequences are LNHNV and YYDKDF (reference sequence). Trimming removed 9 bases from V and 8 bases from J; junction bases left unmatched: 14. CDR3 length equals 16 residues.

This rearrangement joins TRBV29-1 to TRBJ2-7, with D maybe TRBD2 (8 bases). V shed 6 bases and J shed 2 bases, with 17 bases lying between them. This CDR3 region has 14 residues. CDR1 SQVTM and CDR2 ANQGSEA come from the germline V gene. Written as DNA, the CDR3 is TGCAGCGTCGTTAGCGGGACAGTGGCCTACGAGCAGTACTTC. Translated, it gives CSVVSGTVAYEQYF.

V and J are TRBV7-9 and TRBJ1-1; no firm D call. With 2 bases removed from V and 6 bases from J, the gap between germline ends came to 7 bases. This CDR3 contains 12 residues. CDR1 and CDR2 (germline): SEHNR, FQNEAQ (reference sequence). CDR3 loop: CASSLPGAEAFF. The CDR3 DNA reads TGTGCCAGCAGCTTACCGGGAGCTGAAGCTTTCTTT.

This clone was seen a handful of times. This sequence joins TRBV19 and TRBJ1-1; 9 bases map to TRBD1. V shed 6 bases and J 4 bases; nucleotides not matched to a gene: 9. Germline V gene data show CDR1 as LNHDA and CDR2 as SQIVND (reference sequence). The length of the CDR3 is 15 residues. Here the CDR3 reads CASRLGQGAATEAFF. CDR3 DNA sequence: TGTGCCAGTAGGCTGGGACAGGGCGCTGCCACTGAAGCTTTCTTT.